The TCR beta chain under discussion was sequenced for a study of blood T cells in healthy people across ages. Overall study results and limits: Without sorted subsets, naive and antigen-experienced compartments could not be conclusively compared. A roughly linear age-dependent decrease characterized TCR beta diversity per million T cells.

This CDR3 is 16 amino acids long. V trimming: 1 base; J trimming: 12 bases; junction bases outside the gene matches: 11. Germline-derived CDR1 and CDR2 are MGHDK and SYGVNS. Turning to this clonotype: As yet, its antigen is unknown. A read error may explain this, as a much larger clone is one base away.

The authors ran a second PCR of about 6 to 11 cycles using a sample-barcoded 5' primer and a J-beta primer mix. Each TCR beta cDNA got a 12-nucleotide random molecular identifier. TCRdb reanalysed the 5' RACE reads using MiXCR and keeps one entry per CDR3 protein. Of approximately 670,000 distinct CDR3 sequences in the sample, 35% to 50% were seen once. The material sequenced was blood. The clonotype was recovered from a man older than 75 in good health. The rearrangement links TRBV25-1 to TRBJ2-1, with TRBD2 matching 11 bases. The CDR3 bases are TGTGCCAGCAGTGAATCTAGCGGGAGGAGCAAGTTTGGGCAGTTCTTC. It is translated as CASSESSGRSKFGQFF.